This entry lists 27 T cell receptor beta chains sequenced from one sample in a study of shared clonotypes between healthy human individuals. Clones were read by immunoSEQ multiplex PCR, and TCRdb kept only the in-frame ones, dropping some. In the table there are roughly 2.1 million clones, about 93% of which are singletons. CD45RO-negative, CCR7-selected cells formed the naive CD8 fraction, which excluded terminally differentiated effector memory CD45RA+ cells. Material: naive CD8+ T cells from PBMCs. The receptors were sampled from a man between 18 and 35 years old in good health. Some clones in this sample may be carry-over from other donors' samples.

This clone was seen just once. The V gene is TRBV10-3, the J gene TRBJ2-7, with 9 nucleotides matching TRBD1. V lost 7 bases to trimming and J lost 2 bases; unmatched junction nucleotides: 3. Germline CDR1 reads ENHRY; CDR2 reads SYGVKD. This CDR3 comprises 13 residues. This chain's CDR3 is CAIKQGAPYEQYF. CDR3 DNA sequence: TGTGCCATCAAACAGGGGGCTCCCTACGAGCAGTACTTC.

Regarding this clone: Other DNA sequences in this sample translate to the same CDR3. The chain is built from TRBV9 and TRBJ2-5, with D possibly matching TRBD2 (6 bases). Per the germline V gene, CDR1 is SGDLS and CDR2 is YYNGEE. This CDR3 has 14 residues. Trimming left V 3 bases short and J 2 bases short, with 11 bases between. CDR3 residues: CASSASGRQETQYF. The CDR3 DNA reads as TGTGCCAGCAGCGCCTCAGGGAGGCAAGAGACCCAGTACTTC.

The gene calls are TRBV19 and TRBJ2-7; 7 bases match TRBD2. CDR3 length: 15 residues. Per germline, CDR1 LNHDA and CDR2 SQIVND (reference sequence). Trimming removed 4 bases from V and 2 bases from J; junction bases left unmatched: 8. The CDR3: CASSNWRERPYEQYF. The CDR3 DNA sequence: TGTGCCAGTAGTAACTGGCGGGAGAGACCCTACGAGCAGTACTTC.

The V gene is TRBV5-6, the J gene TRBJ2-1; possible D gene TRBD2, 6 bases. The ends were cut back, 0 bases at V and 12 bases at J, with 10 bases in the middle. The CDR3 extends over 12 amino acids. Germline assignment: CDR1 SGHDT and CDR2 YYEEEE. The CDR3 is CASSLDGSGQFF. The CDR3 bases are TGTGCCAGCAGCTTGGACGGGAGCGGGCAGTTCTTC.

CDR3 loop: CASSPRGGATEAFF. In DNA form, the CDR3 reads TGTGCCAGCAGCCCTCGGGGGGGAGCAACTGAAGCTTTCTTT. The chain joins TRBV7-9 to TRBJ1-1; TRBD1 is a possible D gene (5 bases). Trimming took off 5 bases at V and 5 bases at J, with 15 bases between the two ends. The CDR3 loop spans 14 amino acids. Germline CDR1 reads SEHNR; CDR2 reads FQNEAQ (reference sequence).

The rearrangement joins TRBV28 to TRBJ1-5, with a possible D match to TRBD1 (6 bases). V was cut by 2 bases and J by 5 bases, with 16 bases left in between. The CDR3 covers 16 residues. CDR1 is MDHEN and CDR2 is SYDVKM in the germline V gene. The CDR3 region is CASSLRPDRFDQPQHF. CDR3 bases: TGTGCCAGCAGTTTAAGACCTGACAGGTTCGATCAGCCCCAGCATTTT. Full variable domain (missing parts from reference TRBV28 and TRBJ1-5): DVKVTQSSRYLVKRTGEKVFLECVQDMDHENMFWYRQDPGLGLRLIYFSYDVKMKEKGDIPEGYSVSREKKERFSLILESASTNQTSMYLCASSLRPDRFDQPQHFGDGTRLSIL.

Details on this clone: The sample contains more than one DNA sequence encoding this CDR3. This chain joins TRBV27 and TRBJ2-7; D remains unclear. V gave up 2 bases and J gave up 2 bases, with 7 bases separating them. This CDR3 is 13 amino acids long. The germline gives CDR1 MNHEY, CDR2 SMNVEV (reference sequence). For the CDR3, the DNA is TGTGCCAGCAGTTTAACGCCTGCCTACGAGCAGTACTTC. Translated: CASSLTPAYEQYF.

The chain recombines TRBV28 with TRBJ2-2, with a tentative D call TRBD2 (5 bases). Germline CDR1 is MDHEN and CDR2 is SYDVKM. Trimming cost V 3 bases and J 7 bases, with 6 bases left between them. This CDR3 has 12 amino acids. The chain's CDR3 is CASSFGLGELFF. For the CDR3, the DNA is TGTGCCAGCAGTTTCGGACTCGGGGAGCTGTTTTTT. Together with reference TRBV28 and TRBJ2-2, the CDR3 gives the full variable domain: DVKVTQSSRYLVKRTGEKVFLECVQDMDHENMFWYRQDPGLGLRLIYFSYDVKMKEKGDIPEGYSVSREKKERFSLILESASTNQTSMYLCASSFGLGELFFGEGSRLTVL.

The genes are TRBV27 and TRBJ1-5; D gene ambiguous. The germline CDR1 and CDR2 sequences are MNHEY and SMNVEV (reference sequence). Trimming took off 5 bases at V and 1 base at J, with 6 bases between the two ends. This CDR3 is built from 13 residues. The CDR3 nucleotides read TGTGCCAGCAGTCCGGAAAGCAATCAGCCCCAGCATTTT. Protein sequence: CASSPESNQPQHF.

This chain links TRBV7-6 with TRBJ2-3; TRBD2 matches 9 bases. Trimming at V came to 5 bases and at J to 2 bases, leaving 5 bases not matched to a gene. CDR3 length: 15 residues. In germline, CDR1 is SGHVS, CDR2 FNYEAQ. This chain's CDR3 is CASSTSGLLTDTQYF. The CDR3 nucleotides are TGTGCCAGCAGCACTAGCGGGCTCCTCACAGATACGCAGTATTTT.

CDR3 nucleotides: TGCGCCAGCAGTCCCGACAGGCCCAATGAGCAGTTCTTC. Residues: CASSPDRPNEQFF. The V gene is TRBV4-1, the J gene TRBJ2-1; weak D call: TRBD1 (6 bases). V was shortened by 6 bases and J by 6 bases, with 12 bases between the two germline ends. Germline V gene data show CDR1 as MGHRA and CDR2 as YSYEKL. The CDR3 sequence is 13 residues long.

The CDR3, as DNA: TGTGCCTGGAGTGGGGGGACAGGGTATGATCAGCCCCAGCATTTT. It specifies CAWSGGTGYDQPQHF. The genes are TRBV30 and TRBJ1-5; 9 nucleotides match TRBD1. Germline V lookup: CDR1 GTSNPN, CDR2 SVGIG (reference sequence). The CDR3 contains 15 residues. Unmatched junction bases numbered 6, after V lost 1 base and J lost 5 bases.

The chain recombines TRBV4-1 with TRBJ2-1; D may be TRBD2 (7 bases). The CDR3 runs 16 residues. Germline V gives CDR1 MGHRA, CDR2 YSYEKL. V shed 0 bases and J shed 5 bases, with 14 bases lying between them. CDR3 nucleotides: TGCGCCAGCAGCCAAGATAGGGCGGGGGCTCACAATGAGCAGTTCTTC. Amino acids: CASSQDRAGAHNEQFF.

V and J are TRBV28 and TRBJ1-4; TRBD1 might be the D (6 bases). V gave up 5 bases and J gave up 8 bases, with 9 bases separating them. CDR1 is MDHEN, CDR2 SYDVKM, per germline. The CDR3 sequence is 12 residues long. In nucleotides, the CDR3 is TGTGCCAGCAGTCGCGGACAGGAAAAACTGTTTTTT. The encoded protein is CASSRGQEKLFF.

The sample holds one count of this clone. Additional DNA sequences in this sample encode the identical CDR3. The chain employs TRBV4-1 and TRBJ2-7; either TRBD1 or TRBD2 may supply D (5 bases each). The CDR3 length is 15 residues. CDR1 is MGHRA, CDR2 YSYEKL, per germline. Trimming pared 1 base from V and 3 bases from J, leaving 13 bases between. CDR3 amino acids: CASSQGPGPSYEQYF. The CDR3 DNA is TGCGCCAGCAGCCAAGGTCCGGGACCGAGCTACGAGCAGTACTTC.

The CDR3 coding sequence is TGTGCCAGCAGTGAGGTACGGAGCAATCAGCCCCAGCATTTT. Amino acids: CASSEVRSNQPQHF. V is TRBV2 and J is TRBJ1-5; the D is unclear. Per germline, CDR1 SNHLY and CDR2 FYNNEI. Trimming pared 3 bases from V and 1 base from J, leaving 7 bases between. This CDR3 is 14 amino acids long. Complete variable domain (other parts from reference TRBV2 and TRBJ1-5): EPEVTQTPSHQVTQMGQEVILRCVPISNHLYFYWYRQILGQKVEFLVSFYNNEISEKSEIFDDQFSVERPDGSNFTLKIRSTKLEDSAMYFCASSEVRSNQPQHFGDGTRLSIL.

The rearrangement joins TRBV4-2 to TRBJ1-2; D might be TRBD1 (5 bases). The ends were cut back, 0 bases at V and 5 bases at J, with 13 bases in the middle. CDR1 and CDR2 from the germline V gene are LGHNA and YNFKEQ. The CDR3 has 15 residues. CDR3 amino acids: CASSQDWQGGYGYTF. The CDR3 nucleotides are TGTGCCAGCAGCCAAGATTGGCAGGGAGGGTATGGCTACACCTTC.

This clone was counted once. The chain has TRBV4-3 and TRBJ2-3; 10 nucleotides align to TRBD2. Germline V gene lookup returns CDR1 LGHNA and CDR2 YSLEER. The CDR3 runs 20 residues. V trimming: 0 bases; J trimming: 5 bases; junction bases outside the gene matches: 17. The CDR3 loop reads CASSQDHPGAGGPSGDTQYF. CDR3 nucleotide sequence: TGCGCCAGCAGCCAAGACCACCCCGGAGCGGGAGGGCCTAGTGGAGATACGCAGTATTTT.

This chain links TRBV30 with TRBJ1-2; 7 bases fit TRBD1. The V gene's germline CDR1 is GTSNPN and CDR2 SVGIG (reference sequence). After removal of 3 bases from V and 6 bases from J, the junction contained 13 bases not matched to a gene. The CDR3 extends over 15 amino acids. The CDR3 DNA follows: TGTGCCTGGAGCGAGGGGTTTGGCACAGGGGATGGCTACACCTTC. Residues: CAWSEGFGTGDGYTF.

The V gene is TRBV15, the J gene TRBJ2-3, with 7 bases identical to TRBD2. Germline V gene sequence: CDR1 LNHNV, CDR2 YYDKDF (reference sequence). V lost 0 bases, J lost 2 bases, and 14 bases stayed unmatched. The CDR3 has 19 residues. The CDR3 nucleotides read TGTGCCACCAGCAGAGATGTCCTAGCGGAAATTGAAGCCACAGATACGCAGTATTTT. It is translated as CATSRDVLAEIEATDTQYF.

V usage is TRBV6-5 and J usage is TRBJ1-4; D is possibly TRBD1 (6 bases). Germline CDR1 and CDR2: MNHEY and SVGAGI. Deletions cut 6 bases from V and 8 bases from J, with 16 bases between. The CDR3 is made up of 14 amino acids. The CDR3 reads CASRSTGFGEKLFF. DNA for the CDR3: TGTGCCAGCAGGTCAACAGGGTTCGGGGAAAAACTGTTTTTT.

The chain combines TRBV28 with TRBJ2-3; D might be TRBD2 (5 bases). This CDR3 contains 15 residues. The germline CDR1 and CDR2 sequences are MDHEN and SYDVKM. V lost 7 bases to trimming and J lost 4 bases, with 18 bases between them. CDR3 DNA sequence: TGTGCCAGCAAACCCACGGAGAGGGCGGCAGATACGCAGTATTTT. It translates to CASKPTERAADTQYF.

The chain couples TRBV11-2 to TRBJ2-7; tentative D call: TRBD1 (6 bases). Germline V gene data show CDR1 as SGHAT and CDR2 as FQNNGV. The V end was cut by 3 bases, the J end by 3 bases, with 9 bases between. CDR3 length: 13 residues. This CDR3 is CASSFSGDYEQYF. The CDR3 nucleotides read TGTGCCAGCAGCTTTTCAGGGGACTACGAGCAGTACTTC. Full variable domain (rest looked up from reference TRBV11-2 and TRBJ2-7): EAGVAQSPRYKIIEKRQSVAFWCNPISGHATLYWYQQILGQGPKLLIQFQNNGVVDDSQLPKDRFSAERLKGVDSTLKIQPAKLEDSAVYLCASSFSGDYEQYFGPGTRLTVT.

This rearrangement joins TRBV7-3 to TRBJ2-1; tentative D call: TRBD2 (6 bases). V lost 0 bases and J lost 7, with 10 bases in between. The CDR3 covers 14 residues. CDR1 and CDR2 (germline): SGHTA, FQGTGA. CDR3 sequence: CASSLTGAGNEQFF. CDR3 DNA: TGTGCCAGCAGCTTAACAGGGGCGGGGAATGAGCAGTTCTTC.

The chain recombines TRBV6-5 with TRBJ1-2; D is undetermined. The length of the CDR3 is 14 residues. Germline values: CDR1 MNHEY, CDR2 SVGAGI. V lost 6 bases, J lost 0 bases, and 11 bases lay in between. The chain's CDR3 is CASRGWTANYGYTF. CDR3 bases: TGTGCCAGCAGGGGGTGGACGGCTAACTATGGCTACACCTTC.

The chain carries TRBV2 and TRBJ2-7; 11 bases line up with TRBD1. Germline V lookup: CDR1 SNHLY, CDR2 FYNNEI. V dropped 4 bases and J dropped 3; count of bases not matched to a gene: 14. The CDR3 has 18 residues. The CDR3 nucleotides read TGTGCCAGCAGTGGGAGAAATAAAGACGGGACAGGGGGCTACGAGCAGTACTTC. This sequence encodes CASSGRNKDGTGGYEQYF.

This chain uses TRBV13 with TRBJ1-4; possibly TRBD1 for D (5 bases). The germline V and J ends were trimmed by 5 bases and 0 bases, with 10 bases remaining between them. From germline, CDR1 is PRHDT and CDR2 FYEKMQ (reference sequence). This CDR3 is 15 amino acids long. CDR3 protein: CASSPGGATNEKLFF. The CDR3 DNA reads TGTGCCAGCAGCCCCGGGGGAGCAACTAATGAAAAACTGTTTTTT.